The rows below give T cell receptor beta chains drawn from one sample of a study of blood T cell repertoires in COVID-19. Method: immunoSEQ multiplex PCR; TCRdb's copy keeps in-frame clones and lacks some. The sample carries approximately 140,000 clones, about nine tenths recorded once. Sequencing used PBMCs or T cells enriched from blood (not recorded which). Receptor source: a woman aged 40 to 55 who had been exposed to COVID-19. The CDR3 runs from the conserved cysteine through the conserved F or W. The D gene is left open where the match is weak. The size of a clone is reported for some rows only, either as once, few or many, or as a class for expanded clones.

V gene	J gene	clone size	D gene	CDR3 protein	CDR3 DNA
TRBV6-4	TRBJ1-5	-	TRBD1	CASSGPGGQPQHF	TGTGCCAGCAGTGGGCCAGGGGGTCAGCCCCAGCATTTT
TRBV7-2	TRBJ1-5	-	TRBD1	CASSFGTGVGQPQHF	TGTGCCAGCAGCTTTGGGACAGGGGTCGGTCAGCCCCAGCATTTT
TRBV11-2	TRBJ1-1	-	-	CASSLSSGRTEAFF	TGTGCCAGCAGCTTATCTAGCGGGAGGACTGAAGCTTTCTTT
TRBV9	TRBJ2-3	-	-	CASSVGIAPSTDTQYF	TGTGCCAGCAGCGTAGGAATAGCACCGAGCACAGATACGCAGTATTTT
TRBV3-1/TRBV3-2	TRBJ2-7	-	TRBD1	CASSHTGTGMYEQYF	TGTGCCAGCAGCCATACCGGGACAGGGATGTACGAGCAGTACTTC
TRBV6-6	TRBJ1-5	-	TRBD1	CASSYTGTGSYQPQHF	TGTGCCAGCAGTTACACCGGGACAGGGTCGTATCAGCCCCAGCATTTT
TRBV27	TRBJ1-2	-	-	CASLGLRDNYGYTF	TGTGCCAGCCTGGGCCTCAGGGATAACTATGGCTACACCTTC
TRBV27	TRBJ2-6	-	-	CASSFRQSDSGANVLTF	TGTGCCAGCAGTTTTAGACAGTCAGACTCTGGGGCCAACGTCCTGACTTTC
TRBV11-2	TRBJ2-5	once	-	CASSQPGETQYF	TGTGCCAGCAGCCAACCGGGGGAGACCCAGTACTTC
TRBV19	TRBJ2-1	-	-	CASSVAGLYNEQFF	TGTGCCAGTAGCGTCGCAGGACTCTACAATGAGCAGTTCTTC
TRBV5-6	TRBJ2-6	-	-	CASSLPQTLGVLTF	TGTGCCAGCAGCCTACCGCAGACTCTCGGCGTCCTGACTTTC
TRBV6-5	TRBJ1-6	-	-	CASSYDPSGGTPLHF	TGTGCCAGCAGTTACGATCCCAGCGGGGGGACCCCCCTCCACTTT
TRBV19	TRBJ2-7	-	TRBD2	CASSPSKTSGSSYEQYF	TGTGCCAGTAGTCCCTCCAAGACTAGCGGGAGCTCCTACGAGCAGTACTTC
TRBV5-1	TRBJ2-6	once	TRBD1	CASSTGQGAGANVLTF	TGCGCCAGCAGCACGGGACAGGGGGCCGGGGCCAACGTCCTGACTTTC
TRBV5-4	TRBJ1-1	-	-	CASSLRGGVSNTEAFF	TGTGCCAGCAGCCTGAGGGGGGGCGTAAGCAACACTGAAGCTTTCTTT
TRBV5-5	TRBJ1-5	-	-	CASSLFASEGNQPQHF	TGTGCCAGCAGCTTGTTCGCGTCCGAGGGCAATCAGCCCCAGCATTTT
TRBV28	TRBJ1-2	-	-	CASSFRGALYGYTF	TGTGCCAGCAGTTTCCGAGGAGCCCTCTATGGCTACACCTTC
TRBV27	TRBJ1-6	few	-	CASTRGLLAYNSPLHF	TGTGCCAGCACCCGGGGACTTTTGGCCTATAATTCACCCCTCCACTTT
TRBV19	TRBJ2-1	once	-	CATGGQYGRQFF	TGTGCCACCGGGGGACAGTACGGGAGGCAGTTCTTC
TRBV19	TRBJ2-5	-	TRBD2	CASSIGGRGQETQYF	TGTGCCAGTAGTATCGGAGGGAGGGGCCAAGAGACCCAGTACTTC
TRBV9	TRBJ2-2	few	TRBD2	CASSVGAGGPSTGELFF	TGTGCCAGCAGCGTTGGCGCGGGAGGGCCGAGCACCGGGGAGCTGTTTTTT
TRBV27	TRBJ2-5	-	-	CASSFAGAPGETQYF	TGTGCCAGCAGTTTCGCAGGGGCCCCCGGAGAGACCCAGTACTTC
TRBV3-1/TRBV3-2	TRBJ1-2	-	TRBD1	CASSLRDRVGNGYTF	TGTGCCAGCAGCCTTCGGGACAGGGTGGGCAATGGCTACACCTTC